The entry that follows covers one T cell receptor beta chain sequence. The target antigen is unknown. This specimen belongs to a study of follicular helper T cells after annual influenza vaccination. As for the study in general: Across the 2013-2014, 2014-2015 and 2015-2016 vaccination seasons, some subjects were resampled.

Per germline, CDR1 SGDLS and CDR2 YYNGEE. The CDR3 loop spans 14 amino acids. With 4 bases clipped from V and 4 bases from J, the junction kept 4 bases outside the gene matches. The time point denotes: 2013-2014 season, 7 days after vaccination. Subjects lived in the community and lacked influenza vaccine within the prior 6 months. Overall study results and limits: Just roughly 10-23% of cells analyzed had recovered productive TCRB sequences.

Sequencing of TCRB used Survey level resolution. Libraries were prepared by immunoSEQ multiplex PCR; TCRdb keeps only in-frame clonotypes and omits some of them. The table lists approximately 5,000 clones, about 92% of them singletons. This sequence was found in an adult who received the influenza vaccine. This rearrangement joins TRBV9 to TRBJ2-2; the match to TRBD1 covers 7 bases. This sample comprised CXCR5+ CD38- circulating T follicular helper cells from blood, obtained 7 days after influenza vaccination. Subset defined: circulating Tfh, non-naive CD4+CXCR5+PD-1+ (ICOS+CD38+ or ICOS-CD38-). The CDR3 sequence is CASSITGVTGELFF. The CDR3 DNA is TGTGCCAGCAGCATCACAGGGGTCACCGGGGAGCTGTTTTTT.